What follows are 4 T cell receptor beta chains derived from one specimen sequenced in a study of T cells in women clearing cervical HPV infection. Profiling relied on immunoSEQ multiplex PCR, and the TCRdb table lists in-frame clones only, not all of them. This sample contains under 35,000 clones. Sequenced input: blood buffy coat. The source is a woman aged 18 to 75 with a cervical HPV16 infection that either progressed to CIN3+ or cleared (not recorded which).

CDR3 DNA, as far as it was read: TGTGCCAGTAGCTGGGGCATGAACACTGAA. Its protein product is CASSWGMNTE. The CDR3, in full, reads CASSWGMNTEAFF. The V gene is TRBV19, the J gene TRBJ1-1, with D perhaps matching TRBD1 (5 bases). The CDR3 end falls 3 residues outside the read, so it is completed with the germline J gene. Trimming removed 6 bases at V and 0 bases at J, with 8 bases between. The CDR3 contains 13 residues. Germline CDR1 LNHDA, CDR2 SQIVND (reference sequence).

This clone is deemed large by its frequency. The read finishes 3 residues shy of the CDR3 end, and the germline J gene is used to complete it. This chain links TRBV12-3 or TRBV12-4 with TRBJ1-2, with a possible D match to TRBD1 (5 bases). The V end was cut by 1 base, the J end by 5 bases, with 8 bases between. The CDR3 is made up of 13 amino acids. CDR3 DNA, as far as it was read: TGTGCCAGCAGTTTAGGGACACCTTATGGC. Protein: CASSLGTPYG. The full CDR3 is CASSLGTPYGYTF.

The DNA read from the CDR3 is TGCGCCAGCAGCTCGGGGGTCGGGTCCAGCTCCTACAATGAG. It translates to CASSSGVGSSSYNE. The complete CDR3 protein is CASSSGVGSSSYNEQFF. This sequence joins TRBV5-1 and TRBJ2-1; possible D gene TRBD2, 6 bases. The sequenced fragment ends 3 residues before the CDR3 boundary, so the rest is inferred from the germline J gene. Germline V gene data show CDR1 as SGHRS and CDR2 as YFSETQ. The CDR3 totals 17 residues. V dropped 3 bases and J dropped 0 bases, with 16 bases sitting between them.

In the case of this clone: One junction end disagrees with the germline gene, perhaps due to a read error. The read comes to an end 3 residues before the CDR3 does, leaving the germline J gene to fill in the end. Within the sample, other DNA sequences also encode this same CDR3. The V call is TRBV7-2, the J call TRBJ1-3, with D maybe TRBD1 (5 bases). Germline lookup yields CDR1 SGHTA and CDR2 FQGNSA. The length of the CDR3 is 14 residues. The CDR3 bases that were read are TGTGCCAGCAGCTTTGCGCAGGGTGGAAACACG. It is translated as CASSFAQGGNT. The complete CDR3 reads CASSFAQGGNTIYF.